These 25 T cell receptor beta chains originate from one sample sequenced in a study of T cells in narcolepsy (dated by TCRdb to 2017 to 2018). Libraries came from the immunoSEQ multiplex PCR assay. TCRdb took this table from immuneACCESS and kept in-frame rearrangements with V and J called. Such tables lack part of the clones; where checked against another copy, unresolved V genes explain under half of the gap, and the rest is unexplained. The sample table holds tens of thousands of clones, of which around 87% were seen once. Around 1% of the sample rests with the top ten. Input material: memory (CD45RA-) CD4+ T cells from blood. The sample's cell subset or site label, decoded: memory T cells sorted ex vivo from peripheral blood. The receptors come from a human donor in good health.

This chain joins TRBV6-5 and TRBJ2-1; 9 bases are shared with TRBD1. V shed 6 bases and J 4 bases; nucleotides not matched to a gene: 4. The CDR3 spans 14 residues. CDR1 is MNHEY and CDR2 is SVGAGI in the germline V gene. The CDR3 is CASRGTGRYNEQFF. The CDR3 DNA follows: TGTGCCAGCAGAGGGACAGGGCGGTACAATGAGCAGTTCTTC.

The rearrangement joins TRBV5-4 to TRBJ2-3; 8 nucleotides match TRBD2. The germline V gene has CDR1 SGHNT and CDR2 YYREEE (reference sequence). V gave up 0 bases and J gave up 3 bases; unmatched junction bases: 6. The CDR3 is 16 amino acids. CDR3 bases: TGTGCCAGCAGCTTGGCTTTAGCGGGGAAGACAGATACGCAGTATTTT. Its protein is CASSLALAGKTDTQYF.

The V gene is TRBV4-1, the J gene TRBJ1-2; D remains unclear. This CDR3 is built from 15 residues. Germline CDR1 is MGHRA and CDR2 is YSYEKL. The V end was cut by 5 bases, the J end by 4 bases, with 17 bases between. CDR3 sequence: CASSEGLEWGYGYTF. The CDR3 nucleotides are TGCGCCAGCAGCGAGGGTTTGGAATGGGGCTATGGCTACACCTTC.

This CDR3 is CAEHRGLDYGYTF. CDR3 in DNA: TGTGCCGAACACCGGGGACTCGACTATGGCTACACCTTC. The chain carries TRBV30 and TRBJ1-2; D may be TRBD1 (5 bases). The germline V gene encodes CDR1 GTSNPN and CDR2 SVGIG (reference sequence). The CDR3 has 13 amino acids. V was trimmed by 8 bases and J by 3 bases, leaving 16 bases between them.

This chain uses TRBV18 with TRBJ1-2; D is possibly TRBD1 (6 bases). This CDR3 contains 14 residues. The germline V gene encodes CDR1 KGHSH and CDR2 LQKENI. Trimming cost V 3 bases and J 6 bases, with 14 bases left between them. The CDR3 DNA reads as TGTGCCAGCTCACCTGGCGTGGGGGGCGATGGCTACACCTTC. It specifies CASSPGVGGDGYTF.

The V gene is TRBV11-3, the J gene TRBJ2-2; D not certain. Per germline, CDR1 SGHNT and CDR2 YENEEA. There are 13 residues in the CDR3. The V end lost 6 bases, the J end lost 5 bases, and 10 bases lay between the germline ends. The CDR3 DNA reads as TGTGCCAGCAGTAATCGGAAAACCGGGGAGCTGTTTTTT. Its protein is CASSNRKTGELFF.

The V gene is TRBV2, the J gene TRBJ2-1; D unresolved. Germline loops: CDR1 SNHLY, CDR2 FYNNEI. This CDR3 is 14 amino acids long. Trimming stripped 8 bases from V and 4 bases from J, with 15 bases between. The CDR3, as DNA: TGTGCCAGCCTGGGGTTTGCACCATACAATGAGCAGTTCTTC. As protein: CASLGFAPYNEQFF.

A word on this clone: Other DNA sequences from this sample encode an identical CDR3 as well. V gene TRBV6-1 combines with J gene TRBJ1-2; D remains unclear. Germline-derived CDR1 and CDR2 are MNHNS and SASEGT. This CDR3 comprises 13 residues. Trimming removed 2 bases from V and 2 bases from J, with 6 bases in between. CDR3 amino acids: CASSERRNYGYTF. The CDR3 bases are TGTGCCAGCAGTGAAAGGCGGAACTATGGCTACACCTTC.

The chain couples TRBV7-2 to TRBJ2-7, with D unclear. This CDR3 spans 14 amino acids. V lost 4 bases and J 5 bases, leaving 15 bases between the germline ends. CDR1 SGHTA and CDR2 FQGNSA come from the germline V gene. In nucleotides, the CDR3 is TGTGCCAGCAGCTCCGCTCTTGGAACAGACGAGCAGTACTTC. As protein: CASSSALGTDEQYF.

This chain joins TRBV6-5 and TRBJ2-7; D possibly corresponds to TRBD2 (7 bases). The V gene's germline CDR1 is MNHEY and CDR2 SVGAGI. The CDR3 is 15 amino acids. V lost 5 bases and J 4 bases, leaving 18 bases between the germline ends. The CDR3, as DNA: TGTGCCAGCAGTACACAGGGAAGGGGGGGATACGAGCAGTACTTC. It translates to CASSTQGRGGYEQYF.

The V and J genes are TRBV15 and TRBJ1-1; D gene uncertain. This CDR3 has 13 amino acids. Germline-derived CDR1 and CDR2 are LNHNV and YYDKDF (reference sequence). Trimming took off 5 bases at V and 1 base at J, with 8 bases between the two ends. This CDR3 is CATSSSGNTEAFF. CDR3 DNA sequence: TGTGCCACCAGCTCCTCGGGGAACACTGAAGCTTTCTTT.

The chain employs TRBV27 and TRBJ1-1; D gene unclear. V lost 5 bases to trimming and J lost 8 bases, with 6 bases between them. The CDR3 has 10 residues. CDR1 and CDR2 from the germline V gene are MNHEY and SMNVEV (reference sequence). CDR3 residues: CASSKQEAFF. CDR3 bases: TGTGCCAGCAGTAAACAGGAAGCTTTCTTT.

CDR3 loop: CASSPGTRSAEAFF. The CDR3 DNA reads as TGTGCCAGCTCACCTGGCACGAGGAGCGCTGAAGCTTTCTTT. The chain uses TRBV18 and TRBJ1-1, with unresolved D. Germline V gives CDR1 KGHSH, CDR2 LQKENI. The CDR3 sequence is 14 residues long. The germline V and J ends were trimmed by 3 bases and 6 bases, with 14 bases remaining between them.

This chain joins TRBV25-1 and TRBJ2-1; D gene unclear. This CDR3 spans 11 amino acids. With 3 bases removed from V and 11 bases from J, the gap between germline ends came to 8 bases. Germline V gene sequence: CDR1 MGHDK, CDR2 SYGVNS. CDR3 residues: CASSEIGQQFF. The CDR3 DNA follows: TGTGCCAGCAGTGAGATCGGACAGCAGTTCTTC.

This CDR3 reads CAWSRGVGANVLTF. CDR3 in DNA: TGTGCCTGGAGTAGGGGGGTAGGGGCCAACGTCCTGACTTTC. This chain links TRBV30 with TRBJ2-6; either TRBD1 or TRBD2 may supply D (6 bases each). Trimming removed 2 bases at V and 4 bases at J, with 9 bases between. This CDR3 is 14 amino acids long. CDR1 and CDR2 from the germline V gene are GTSNPN and SVGIG (reference sequence).

The chain's CDR3 is CAISPTSGGRNEQFF. The CDR3 DNA is TGTGCCATCAGCCCGACTAGCGGGGGCAGAAATGAGCAGTTCTTC. This chain connects TRBV10-3 to TRBJ2-1, with TRBD2 matching 12 bases. V trimming: 6 bases; J trimming: 7 bases; junction bases outside the gene matches: 7. Germline V gene data show CDR1 as ENHRY and CDR2 as SYGVKD. The CDR3 runs to 15 residues.

This clone was detected only a few times. The chain recombines TRBV7-9 with TRBJ1-4; D not resolved. The CDR3 extends over 13 amino acids. Germline V gene sequence: CDR1 SEHNR, CDR2 FQNEAQ (reference sequence). V lost 1 base to trimming and J lost 8 bases, with 8 bases between them. The CDR3 nucleotides are TGTGCCAGCAGCTTAGTTGGCATGGAAAAACTGTTTTTT. Its translation is CASSLVGMEKLFF.

This chain links TRBV7-3 with TRBJ1-4; a possible D gene is TRBD1 (6 bases). CDR1 SGHTA and CDR2 FQGTGA come from the germline V gene. Trimming stripped 4 bases from V and 8 bases from J, with 23 bases between. The CDR3 is made up of 17 amino acids. CDR3 loop: CASSSRLIGQFREKLFF. The CDR3 nucleotides are TGTGCCAGCAGCTCGCGCCTAATCGGACAGTTCAGGGAAAAACTGTTTTTT.

The chain joins TRBV7-2 to TRBJ1-4; maybe TRBD1 (5 bases). From germline, CDR1 is SGHTA and CDR2 FQGNSA. This CDR3 has 15 residues. V shed 5 bases and J shed 5 bases, with 15 bases lying between them. CDR3 region: CASSREGRRNEKLFF. CDR3 coding DNA: TGTGCCAGCAGCCGCGAGGGACGCAGAAATGAAAAACTGTTTTTT.

The chain uses TRBV9 and TRBJ2-5; 7 bases align to TRBD1. The J call is doubtful: the DNA matches TRBJ2-7 better. The CDR3 has 17 amino acids. Germline V gene lookup returns CDR1 SGDLS and CDR2 YYNGEE. For the CDR3, the DNA is TGTGCCAGCAGCGTAGATTTGGGTCAGGGGGTCAGGAACGAGCAGTACTTC. This encodes CASSVDLGQGVRNEQYF.

The rearrangement uses TRBV28 and TRBJ2-6; D not certain. The germline V gene has CDR1 MDHEN and CDR2 SYDVKM. Trimming took off 3 bases at V and 4 bases at J, with 4 bases between the two ends. The length of the CDR3 is 13 residues. For the CDR3, the DNA is TGTGCCAGCAGTTTCAGAGGGGCCAACGTCCTGACTTTC. This gives the protein CASSFRGANVLTF. The full variable domain, rest sourced from reference TRBV28 and TRBJ2-6, is DVKVTQSSRYLVKRTGEKVFLECVQDMDHENMFWYRQDPGLGLRLIYFSYDVKMKEKGDIPEGYSVSREKKERFSLILESASTNQTSMYLCASSFRGANVLTFGAGSRLTVL.

About this clone: The same CDR3 can be traced to other DNA sequences in this sample. The chain combines TRBV7-3 with TRBJ1-1; TRBD1 might be the D (5 bases). CDR1 and CDR2 (germline): SGHTA, FQGTGA. The CDR3 spans 15 residues. Trimming cost V 5 bases and J 1 base, with 14 bases left between them. CDR3: CASSRNGGGNTEAFF. The DNA of the CDR3 is TGTGCCAGCAGCAGAAATGGGGGTGGGAACACTGAAGCTTTCTTT.

The J gene is TRBJ1-5, the V gene TRBV19; 8 bases match TRBD1. The ends lost 3 bases at V and 5 bases at J; junction bases unmatched: 3. The length of the CDR3 is 14 residues. Germline CDR1 LNHDA, CDR2 SQIVND (reference sequence). The CDR3 here is CASSMAGGDQPQHF. The CDR3, as DNA: TGTGCCAGTAGTATGGCAGGGGGCGATCAGCCCCAGCATTTT.

Worth noting for this clone: The sample contains more than one DNA sequence encoding this CDR3. The V call is TRBV4-3, the J call TRBJ2-2; D not resolved. From germline, CDR1 is LGHNA and CDR2 YSLEER. V gave up 2 bases and J gave up 1 base, with 2 bases separating them. This CDR3 is 13 amino acids long. The CDR3 DNA follows: TGCGCCAGCAGCCAACGGAACACCGGGGAGCTGTTTTTT. As protein: CASSQRNTGELFF.

This clone appeared once. The V call is TRBV29-1, the J call TRBJ1-1, with 7 bases that match TRBD1. This CDR3 contains 16 residues. V shed 4 bases and J 5 bases; nucleotides not matched to a gene: 16. Germline values: CDR1 SQVTM, CDR2 ANQGSEA. CDR3 nucleotides: TGCAGCGTTGCCTTTGGGGGACAGTTTTCGGATACTGAAGCTTTCTTT. Translating it yields CSVAFGGQFSDTEAFF.